These 3 T cell receptor beta chains were sequenced from one sample in a study of CD8 T cells in ankylosing spondylitis. TCRdb re-analysed the 5' RACE reads in MiXCR, keeping a single row per CDR3 protein. In the table there are 150,000 to 200,000 distinct CDR3 sequences, 13% of which are singletons. The sequencing input was blood, either unsorted or a sorted T cell fraction (not recorded which). All receptors derive from a female donor with ankylosing spondylitis or in good health (not recorded which).

This clonotype occurred many times. CDR3 amino acids: CASSRTDLMNTEAFF. The DNA of the CDR3 is TGTGCCAGTAGTAGGACAGACTTGATGAACACTGAAGCTTTCTTT. The chain has TRBV19 and TRBJ1-1, with D tentatively TRBD1 (6 bases). Trimming shortened V by 4 bases and J by 0 bases, and 12 bases separated the two germline ends. The germline CDR1 and CDR2 sequences are LNHDA and SQIVND (reference sequence). There are 15 residues in the CDR3. The complete variable domain, with remaining parts taken from reference TRBV19 and TRBJ1-1, reads DGGITQSPKYLFRKEGQNVTLSCEQNLNHDAMYWYRQDPGQGLRLIYYSQIVNDFQKGDIAEGYSVSREKKESFPLTVTSAQKNPTAFYLCASSRTDLMNTEAFFGQGTRLTVV.

Many counts were recorded for this clonotype. The gene calls are TRBV20-1 and TRBJ1-1, with 9 bases identical to TRBD1. Per the germline V gene, CDR1 is DFQATT and CDR2 is SNEGSKA (reference sequence). The ends lost 6 bases at V and 5 bases at J; junction bases unmatched: 10. The CDR3 runs to 14 residues. The CDR3 here is CSASTGGRNTEAFF. CDR3 DNA: TGCAGTGCCAGTACAGGGGGCCGGAATACTGAAGCTTTCTTT.

The chain recombines TRBV5-1 with TRBJ2-1; possible D gene TRBD2, 6 bases. CDR3 size: 16 residues. V lost 0 bases and J lost 7, with 17 bases in between. Looked up from germline, CDR1 is SGHRS and CDR2 is YFSETQ. The CDR3 region has the DNA TGCGCCAGCAGCTTGGGGCTGCCGGGAGCGTGGAATGAGCAGTTCTTC. It specifies CASSLGLPGAWNEQFF.